What follows are 30 T cell receptor beta chains derived from one specimen sequenced in a study of blood T cell repertoires in COVID-19. Assay used: immunoSEQ multiplex PCR; TCRdb lists only in-frame clones, some missing. There are around 250,000 clones in the sample; approximately 91% occur only once, and 0.95% to 1.5% lies in the top ten. The sample consisted of PBMCs or T cells enriched from blood (not recorded which). Source of these receptors: a human donor in a cohort exposed to, infected with or recovered from COVID-19 (not recorded which). The donor label of this sample is uncertain.

The V and J genes are TRBV24-1 and TRBJ2-1; 9 nucleotides align to TRBD1. The trim removed 2 bases at V and 0 bases at J, leaving 4 bases unmatched. Germline assignment: CDR1 KGHDR and CDR2 SFDVKD. CDR3 length equals 17 residues. The CDR3 is CATSDSDRGSSYNEQFF. Here the CDR3 DNA reads TGTGCCACCAGTGATTCAGACAGGGGGAGCTCCTACAATGAGCAGTTCTTC.

The rearrangement joins TRBV7-2 to TRBJ1-3; 9 nucleotides agree with TRBD1. With V trimmed by 3 bases and J by 6 bases, 6 bases remained unmatched. The CDR3 runs 15 residues. Germline-derived CDR1 and CDR2 are SGHTA and FQGNSA. CDR3 amino acids: CASSFRDRAINTIYF. In nucleotides, the CDR3 is TGTGCCAGCAGCTTCCGGGACAGGGCTATAAACACCATATATTTT.

The V and J genes are TRBV6-5 and TRBJ2-2; the D gene is possibly TRBD2 (5 bases). V lost 6 bases, J lost 8 bases, and 10 bases lay in between. Germline V gives CDR1 MNHEY, CDR2 SVGAGI. The CDR3 covers 12 residues. CDR3 protein: CASRPGKGELFF. DNA of the CDR3: TGTGCCAGCAGGCCGGGGAAAGGGGAGCTGTTTTTT.

V usage is TRBV6-1 and J usage is TRBJ1-2, with a possible D match to TRBD1 (6 bases). This CDR3 spans 15 amino acids. From germline, CDR1 is MNHNS and CDR2 SASEGT. V was trimmed by 1 base and J by 4 bases, leaving 13 bases between them. CDR3 sequence reads: CASSEGSRGLYGYTF. The CDR3 nucleotides are TGTGCCAGCAGTGAAGGGAGCAGGGGCCTCTATGGCTACACCTTC.

V and J are TRBV2 and TRBJ2-3; 10 bases match TRBD1. The CDR3 sequence is 16 residues long. With V trimmed by 1 base and J by 5 bases, 6 bases remained unmatched. Germline CDR1 and CDR2: SNHLY and FYNNEI. The CDR3 nucleotides read TGTGCCAGCAGTGAAGGGACAGGGGGTTGGGAAGATACGCAGTATTTT. Residues: CASSEGTGGWEDTQYF.

Only a few counts were recorded for this clone. The chain has TRBV19 and TRBJ1-5; D might be TRBD1 (6 bases). There are 16 residues in the CDR3. The germline CDR1 and CDR2 sequences are LNHDA and SQIVND (reference sequence). Trimming shortened V by 8 bases and J by 3 bases, and 20 bases separated the two germline ends. This chain's CDR3 is CASLGLTGPSNQPQHF. CDR3 bases: TGTGCCAGTTTAGGGCTTACAGGGCCTTCCAATCAGCCCCAGCATTTT.

V usage is TRBV7-9 and J usage is TRBJ1-2; 8 bases map to TRBD1. The V and J ends lost 3 bases and 8 bases, in that order; junction bases with no gene match: 11. CDR1 and CDR2 (germline): SEHNR, FQNEAQ (reference sequence). The CDR3 sequence is 15 residues long. The CDR3 region has the DNA TGTGCCAGCAGCTTCGATACCGGACAGGGAGACGGCTACACCTTC. Amino acid sequence: CASSFDTGQGDGYTF. Full variable domain (outside the CDR3, taken from reference TRBV7-9 and TRBJ1-2): DTGVSQNPRHKITKRGQNVTFRCDPISEHNRLYWYRQTLGQGPEFLTYFQNEAQLEKSRLLSDRFSAERPKGSFSTLEIQRTEQGDSAMYLCASSFDTGQGDGYTFGSGTRLTVV.

The chain carries TRBV9 and TRBJ2-1; TRBD2 matches 11 bases. CDR1 and CDR2 (germline): SGDLS, YYNGEE. Germline trimming cut 2 bases from V and 0 bases from J; bases unmatched to any gene: 1. CDR3 length: 16 amino acids. Written as DNA, the CDR3 is TGTGCCAGCAGCGTCACTAGCGGGGGCTCCTACAATGAGCAGTTCTTC. Translating gives CASSVTSGGSYNEQFF.

Only one count was recorded for this clone. The chain has TRBV9 and TRBJ2-3, with TRBD2 as a possible D gene (6 bases). V was cut by 3 bases and J by 2 bases, with 13 bases left in between. CDR1 is SGDLS and CDR2 is YYNGEE in the germline V gene. The CDR3 has 15 amino acids. The CDR3 nucleotides read TGTGCCAGCAGCGCTTACGGGGGACCCACAGATACGCAGTATTTT. This encodes CASSAYGGPTDTQYF.

This chain connects TRBV11-2 to TRBJ2-3; 8 bases fit TRBD2. The germline gives CDR1 SGHAT, CDR2 FQNNGV. The CDR3 loop spans 15 amino acids. V was pared by 1 base and J by 6 bases, with 6 bases of the junction left unmatched. The CDR3, as DNA: TGTGCCAGCAGCTTAGGACGGGGGGGCAGGGATACGCAGTATTTT. Protein sequence: CASSLGRGGRDTQYF.

The genes are TRBV5-6 and TRBJ1-2; weak D call: TRBD1 (6 bases). CDR1 and CDR2 (germline): SGHDT, YYEEEE. V was shortened by 0 bases and J by 4 bases, with 10 bases between the two germline ends. CDR3 size: 14 residues. DNA of the CDR3: TGTGCCAGCAGCTTGGTGACAGGATTCTATGGCTACACCTTC. Translation: CASSLVTGFYGYTF.

The rearrangement uses TRBV21-1 and TRBJ2-5; the table's D call, TRBD1, has no DNA check behind it. TRBV21-1 is a recognized pseudogene. The CDR3 contains 16 residues. CDR3 residues: CASSKDVRGRCGTQYF. Written as DNA, the CDR3 is TGTGCCAGCAGCAAAGATGTCAGGGGGCGGTGCGGGACCCAGTACTTC.

The chain uses TRBV12-3 or TRBV12-4 and TRBJ1-1, with D possibly TRBD1 on 5 matching bases. Trimming cost V 5 bases and J 1 base, with 8 bases left between them. The CDR3 contains 13 residues. The CDR3 reads CASSRQRNTEAFF. Here the CDR3 DNA reads TGTGCCAGCAGTCGACAGCGGAACACTGAAGCTTTCTTT.

This chain uses TRBV19 with TRBJ2-2; 7 nucleotides match TRBD2. J lost 4 bases, V lost 11 bases, and 13 bases had no gene match. The CDR3 loop spans 15 amino acids. Germline lookup yields CDR1 LNHDA and CDR2 SQIVND (reference sequence). The CDR3 region is CAAAPLADTTGELFF. The DNA for the CDR3 is TGTGCCGCGGCCCCCCTAGCGGATACCACCGGGGAGCTGTTTTTT.

The chain uses TRBV9 and TRBJ1-2; tentatively, D is TRBD1 (6 bases). V was trimmed by 4 bases and J by 3 bases, leaving 10 bases between them. The CDR3 extends over 13 amino acids. Germline CDR1 SGDLS, CDR2 YYNGEE. The DNA for the CDR3 is TGTGCCAGCAGCTGGGAGGGGGACTATGGCTACACCTTC. Encoded protein: CASSWEGDYGYTF.

The V and J genes are TRBV30 and TRBJ1-2; possibly TRBD1 for D (5 bases). Looked up from germline, CDR1 is GTSNPN and CDR2 is SVGIG (reference sequence). Trimming pared 3 bases from V and 8 bases from J, leaving 7 bases between. This CDR3 has 10 amino acids. DNA of the CDR3: TGTGCCTGGAGGACAGACGGCTACACCTTC. It is translated as CAWRTDGYTF. Together with reference TRBV30 and TRBJ1-2, the CDR3 gives the full variable domain: SQTIHQWPATLVQPVGSPLSLECTVEGTSNPNLYWYRQAAGRGLQLLFYSVGIGQISSEVPQNLSASRPQDRQFILSSKKLLLSDSGFYLCAWRTDGYTFGSGTRLTVV.

This clone appeared a single time. V gene TRBV3-1 (or the pseudogene TRBV3-2) combines with J gene TRBJ1-4; D is perhaps TRBD1 (5 bases). In germline, CDR1 is LGHDT, CDR2 YNNKEL (reference sequence). V lost 2 bases, J lost 2 bases, and 9 bases lay in between. CDR3 length: 15 amino acids. The CDR3 spells CASSQRGRTNEKLFF. In DNA form, the CDR3 reads TGTGCCAGCAGCCAAAGGGGTCGGACTAATGAAAAACTGTTTTTT.

The chain couples TRBV11-2 to TRBJ1-2, with 10 bases matching TRBD1. This CDR3 is 13 amino acids long. The V gene end was trimmed by 5 bases and the J gene end by 13 bases; junction bases not matched to a gene: 10. Germline V gives CDR1 SGHAT, CDR2 FQNNGV. CDR3 sequence (DNA): TGTGCCAGCAGCCGAACGGACAGGGGGGTGCTCACCTTC. It yields the protein CASSRTDRGVLTF.

The rearrangement joins TRBV14 to TRBJ1-3; D is uncertain. This CDR3 is 16 amino acids long. Germline CDR1 and CDR2: SGHDN and FVKESK. Trimming removed 0 bases at V and 1 base at J, with 10 bases between. The CDR3 loop is CASSQDKKLSGNTIYF. DNA of the CDR3: TGTGCCAGCAGCCAAGATAAGAAACTATCTGGAAACACCATATATTTT.

This chain links TRBV29-1 with TRBJ2-7; 8 bases map to TRBD1. This CDR3 region has 16 residues. V dropped 1 base and J dropped 0; count of bases not matched to a gene: 8. Germline V gives CDR1 SQVTM, CDR2 ANQGSEA. CDR3 in amino acids: CSVEGVRTGSSYEQYF. The DNA of the CDR3 is TGCAGCGTTGAAGGGGTCCGGACAGGGAGCTCCTACGAGCAGTACTTC.

The chain joins TRBV20-1 to TRBJ1-1; TRBD1 aligns across 8 bases. The CDR3 length is 15 residues. Germline values: CDR1 DFQATT, CDR2 SNEGSKA (reference sequence). V shed 3 bases, J shed 6 bases, and the junction held 12 bases outside the gene matches. CDR3 loop: CSASIPRGRFSEAFF. The CDR3, as DNA: TGCAGTGCTAGTATCCCCAGGGGGCGATTCTCTGAAGCTTTCTTT.

The rearrangement links TRBV9 to TRBJ1-5, with 8 bases lining up with TRBD1. The junction had 8 bases not matched to a gene; V was cut back by 6 bases and J by 3 bases. Looked up from germline, CDR1 is SGDLS and CDR2 is YYNGEE. The CDR3 spans 15 residues. CDR3: CASTPSGGDNQPQHF. CDR3 nucleotides: TGTGCCAGCACCCCATCAGGGGGCGACAATCAGCCCCAGCATTTT.

This chain uses TRBV5-1 with TRBJ1-1, with a weak D call TRBD1 (5 bases). Germline values: CDR1 SGHRS, CDR2 YFSETQ. The CDR3 runs to 14 residues. V was shortened by 3 bases and J by 4 bases, with 13 bases between the two germline ends. In nucleotides, the CDR3 is TGCGCCAGCAGCTCCAAAACAGGCTTCACTGAAGCTTTCTTT. Protein product: CASSSKTGFTEAFF.

The rearrangement uses TRBV2 and TRBJ1-4; D is undetermined. Trimming removed 11 bases at V and 3 bases at J, with 13 bases between. This CDR3 spans 13 amino acids. Germline lookup yields CDR1 SNHLY and CDR2 FYNNEI. For the CDR3, the DNA is TGTGCCGTTAGAGGGAGGGCTAATGAAAAACTGTTTTTT. As protein: CAVRGRANEKLFF.

This clone was detected once. The chain joins TRBV7-9 to TRBJ1-1; 7 nucleotides line up with TRBD1. This CDR3 comprises 18 residues. Germline values: CDR1 SEHNR, CDR2 FQNEAQ (reference sequence). V lost 4 bases to trimming and J lost 2 bases; unmatched junction nucleotides: 16. Here the CDR3 DNA reads TGTGCCAGCAGCTCAAAGGACAGGCCGAATCATCGTAACACTGAAGCTTTCTTT. Its translation is CASSSKDRPNHRNTEAFF.

This chain joins TRBV7-3 and TRBJ1-6; D not resolved. Trimming stripped 0 bases from V and 9 bases from J, with 9 bases between. The CDR3 consists of 14 residues. In germline, CDR1 is SGHTA, CDR2 FQGTGA. The chain's CDR3 is CASSLTPRGSPLHF. CDR3 coding DNA: TGTGCCAGCAGCTTAACCCCGAGAGGTTCACCCCTCCACTTT.

In DNA form, the CDR3 reads TGTGCCAGCAGCGTAACCGGGACACCCTCTAATGAAAAACTGTTTTTT. As protein: CASSVTGTPSNEKLFF. The chain joins TRBV9 to TRBJ1-4, with D possibly TRBD1 on 6 matching bases. Trimming removed 1 base at V and 3 bases at J, with 13 bases between. The CDR3 length is 16 residues. In germline, CDR1 is SGDLS, CDR2 YYNGEE. Looking up the rest from reference TRBV9 and TRBJ1-4 gives the full variable domain: DSGVTQTPKHLITATGQRVTLRCSPRSGDLSVYWYQQSLDQGLQFLIQYYNGEERAKGNILERFSAQQFPDLHSELNLSSLELGDSALYFCASSVTGTPSNEKLFFGSGTQLSVL.

The chain links TRBV19 to TRBJ1-1; D remains unclear. Deletions cut 1 base from V and 0 bases from J, with 9 bases between. Germline CDR1 LNHDA, CDR2 SQIVND (reference sequence). The CDR3 is 15 residues long. Here the CDR3 DNA reads TGTGCCAGTAGTATAGGTCGACAACTGAACACTGAAGCTTTCTTT. This gives the protein CASSIGRQLNTEAFF.

Regarding this clone: The identical CDR3 is also encoded by other nucleotide sequences in the sample. This chain connects TRBV19 to TRBJ2-7, with D maybe TRBD1 (5 bases). The CDR3 extends over 14 amino acids. Looked up from germline, CDR1 is LNHDA and CDR2 is SQIVND (reference sequence). V was pared by 5 bases and J by 0 bases, with 11 bases between. For the CDR3, the DNA is TGTGCCAGTAGTGCCGACAGCCTCTCCTACGAGCAGTACTTC. Translation gives CASSADSLSYEQYF.

The chain joins TRBV16 to TRBJ1-4; possible D gene TRBD1, 6 bases. CDR1 and CDR2 from the germline V gene are KGHSY and FQNENV. Trimming shortened V by 3 bases and J by 4 bases, and 6 bases separated the two germline ends. The CDR3 totals 13 residues. The CDR3 bases are TGTGCCAGCAGCCAGGGACATAATGAAAAACTGTTTTTT. It yields the protein CASSQGHNEKLFF.